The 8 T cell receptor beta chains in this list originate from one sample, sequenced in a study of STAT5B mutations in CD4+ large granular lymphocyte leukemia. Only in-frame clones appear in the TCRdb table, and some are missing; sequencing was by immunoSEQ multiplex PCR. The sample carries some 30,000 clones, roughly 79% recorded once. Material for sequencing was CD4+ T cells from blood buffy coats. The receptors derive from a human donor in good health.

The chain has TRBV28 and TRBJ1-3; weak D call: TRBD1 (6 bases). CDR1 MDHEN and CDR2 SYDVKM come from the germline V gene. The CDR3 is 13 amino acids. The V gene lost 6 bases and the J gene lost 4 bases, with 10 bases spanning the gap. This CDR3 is CASSSGQGNTIYF. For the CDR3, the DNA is TGTGCCAGCAGCTCTGGACAGGGAAACACCATATATTTT.

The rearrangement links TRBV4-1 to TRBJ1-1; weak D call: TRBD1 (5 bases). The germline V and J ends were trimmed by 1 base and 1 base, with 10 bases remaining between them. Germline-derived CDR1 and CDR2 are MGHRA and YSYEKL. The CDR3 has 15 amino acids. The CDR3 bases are TGCGCCAGCAGCCAAGTCAGGGCTAAGAACACTGAAGCTTTCTTT. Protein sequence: CASSQVRAKNTEAFF.

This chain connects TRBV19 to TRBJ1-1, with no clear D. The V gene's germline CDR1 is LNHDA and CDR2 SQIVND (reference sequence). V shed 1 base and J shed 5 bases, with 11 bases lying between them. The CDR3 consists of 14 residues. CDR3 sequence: CASSIVSRETEAFF. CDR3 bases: TGTGCCAGTAGTATAGTGTCTAGAGAGACTGAAGCTTTCTTT.

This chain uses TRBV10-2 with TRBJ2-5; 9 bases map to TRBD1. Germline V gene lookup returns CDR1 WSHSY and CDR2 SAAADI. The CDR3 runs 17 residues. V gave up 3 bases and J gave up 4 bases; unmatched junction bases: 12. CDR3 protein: CASSEGPQGAYRETQYF. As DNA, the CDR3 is TGCGCCAGCAGTGAAGGCCCACAGGGGGCTTACCGAGAGACCCAGTACTTC.

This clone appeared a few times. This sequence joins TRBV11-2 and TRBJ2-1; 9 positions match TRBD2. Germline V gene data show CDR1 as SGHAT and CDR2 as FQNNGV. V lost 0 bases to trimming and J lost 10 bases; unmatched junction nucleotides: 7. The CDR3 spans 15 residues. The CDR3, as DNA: TGTGCCAGCAGCTTAGACTTAGCGGGAGCTAGGGAGCAGTTCTTC. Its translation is CASSLDLAGAREQFF. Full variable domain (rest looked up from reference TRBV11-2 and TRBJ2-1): EAGVAQSPRYKIIEKRQSVAFWCNPISGHATLYWYQQILGQGPKLLIQFQNNGVVDDSQLPKDRFSAERLKGVDSTLKIQPAKLEDSAVYLCASSLDLAGAREQFFGPGTRLTVL.

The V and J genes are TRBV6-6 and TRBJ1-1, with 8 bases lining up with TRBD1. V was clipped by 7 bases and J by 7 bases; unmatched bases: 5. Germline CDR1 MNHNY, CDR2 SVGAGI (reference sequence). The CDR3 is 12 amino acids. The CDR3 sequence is CASITGTGEAFF. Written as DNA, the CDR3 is TGTGCCAGCATTACCGGGACAGGTGAAGCTTTCTTT.

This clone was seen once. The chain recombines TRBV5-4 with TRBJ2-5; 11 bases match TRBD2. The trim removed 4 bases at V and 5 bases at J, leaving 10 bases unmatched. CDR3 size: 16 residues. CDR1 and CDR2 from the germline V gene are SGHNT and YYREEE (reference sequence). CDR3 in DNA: TGTGCCAGCAGCATGCCTACTAGCGGGAGTCGCGAGACCCAGTACTTC. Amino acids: CASSMPTSGSRETQYF.

The CDR3 protein is CASSLVAGEETQYF. For the CDR3, the DNA is TGCGCCAGCAGCTTGGTGGCAGGGGAAGAGACCCAGTACTTC. The chain recombines TRBV5-1 with TRBJ2-5; tentative D call: TRBD1 (6 bases). The V gene's germline CDR1 is SGHRS and CDR2 YFSETQ. V was pared by 0 bases and J by 3 bases, with 9 bases between. The CDR3 is 14 amino acids.